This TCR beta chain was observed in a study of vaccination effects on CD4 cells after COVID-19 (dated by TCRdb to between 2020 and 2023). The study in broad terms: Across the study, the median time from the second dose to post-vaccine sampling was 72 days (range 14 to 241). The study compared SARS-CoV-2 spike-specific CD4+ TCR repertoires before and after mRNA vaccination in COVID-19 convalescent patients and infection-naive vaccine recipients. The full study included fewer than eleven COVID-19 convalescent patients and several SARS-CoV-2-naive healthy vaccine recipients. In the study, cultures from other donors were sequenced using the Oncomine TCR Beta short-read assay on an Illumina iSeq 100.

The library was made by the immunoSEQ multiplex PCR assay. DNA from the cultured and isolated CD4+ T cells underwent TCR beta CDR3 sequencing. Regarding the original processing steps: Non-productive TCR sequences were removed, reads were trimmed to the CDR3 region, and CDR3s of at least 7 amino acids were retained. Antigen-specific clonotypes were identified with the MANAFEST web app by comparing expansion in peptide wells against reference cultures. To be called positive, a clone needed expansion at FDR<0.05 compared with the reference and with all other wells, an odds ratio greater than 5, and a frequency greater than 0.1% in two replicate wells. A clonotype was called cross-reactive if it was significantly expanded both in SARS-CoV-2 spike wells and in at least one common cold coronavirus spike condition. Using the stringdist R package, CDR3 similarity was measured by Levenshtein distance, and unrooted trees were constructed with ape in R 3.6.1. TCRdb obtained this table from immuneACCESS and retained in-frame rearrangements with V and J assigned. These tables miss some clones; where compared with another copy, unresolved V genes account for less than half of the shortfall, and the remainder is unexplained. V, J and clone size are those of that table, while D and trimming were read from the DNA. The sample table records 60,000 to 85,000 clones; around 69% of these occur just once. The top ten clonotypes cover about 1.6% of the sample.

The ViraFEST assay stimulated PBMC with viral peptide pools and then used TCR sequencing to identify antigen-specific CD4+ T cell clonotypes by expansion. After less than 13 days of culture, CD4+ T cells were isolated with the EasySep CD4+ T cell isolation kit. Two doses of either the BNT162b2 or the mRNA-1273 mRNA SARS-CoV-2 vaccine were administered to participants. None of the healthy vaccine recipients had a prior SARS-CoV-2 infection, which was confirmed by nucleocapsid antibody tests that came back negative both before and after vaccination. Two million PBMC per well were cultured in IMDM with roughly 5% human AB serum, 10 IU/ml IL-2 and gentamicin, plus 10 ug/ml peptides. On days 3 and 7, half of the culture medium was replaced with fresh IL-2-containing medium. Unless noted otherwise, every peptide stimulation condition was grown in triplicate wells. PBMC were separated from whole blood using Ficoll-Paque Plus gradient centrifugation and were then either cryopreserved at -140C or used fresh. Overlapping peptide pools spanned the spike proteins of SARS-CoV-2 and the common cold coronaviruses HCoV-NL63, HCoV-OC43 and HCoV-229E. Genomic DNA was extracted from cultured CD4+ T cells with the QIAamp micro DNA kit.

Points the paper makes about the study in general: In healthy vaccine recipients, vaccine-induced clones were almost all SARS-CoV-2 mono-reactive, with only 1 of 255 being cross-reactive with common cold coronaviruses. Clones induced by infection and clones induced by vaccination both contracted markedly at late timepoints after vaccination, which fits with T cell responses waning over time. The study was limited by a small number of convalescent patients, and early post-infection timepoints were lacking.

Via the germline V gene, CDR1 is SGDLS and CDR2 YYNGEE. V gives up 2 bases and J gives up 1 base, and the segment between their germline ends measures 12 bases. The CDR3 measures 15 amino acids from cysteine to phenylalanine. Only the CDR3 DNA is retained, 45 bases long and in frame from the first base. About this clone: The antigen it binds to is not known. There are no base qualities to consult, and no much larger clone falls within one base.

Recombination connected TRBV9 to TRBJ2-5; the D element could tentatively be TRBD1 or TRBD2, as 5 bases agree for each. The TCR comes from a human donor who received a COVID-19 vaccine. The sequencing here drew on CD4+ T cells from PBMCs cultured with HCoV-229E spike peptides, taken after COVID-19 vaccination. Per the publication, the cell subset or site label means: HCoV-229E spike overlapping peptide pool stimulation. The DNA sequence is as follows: TGTGCCAGCAGCGTTGGGGGTATAGGCCAAGAGACCCAGTACTTC. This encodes CASSVGGIGQETQYF.